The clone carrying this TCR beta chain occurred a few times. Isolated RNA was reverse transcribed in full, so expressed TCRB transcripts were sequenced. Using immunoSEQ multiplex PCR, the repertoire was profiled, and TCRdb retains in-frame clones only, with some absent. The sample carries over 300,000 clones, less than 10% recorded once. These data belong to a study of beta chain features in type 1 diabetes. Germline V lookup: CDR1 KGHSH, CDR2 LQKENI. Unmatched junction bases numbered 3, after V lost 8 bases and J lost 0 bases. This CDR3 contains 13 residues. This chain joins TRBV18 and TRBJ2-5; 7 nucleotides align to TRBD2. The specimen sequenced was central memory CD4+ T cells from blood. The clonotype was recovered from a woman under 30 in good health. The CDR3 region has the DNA TGTGCCAGCGCAGCGGGGAACCAAGAGACCCAGTACTTC. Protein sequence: CASAAGNQETQYF.